Listed below are T cell receptor beta chains from one sample, sequenced in a study of cytomegalovirus exposure and HLA in healthy donors. TCRdb's copy holds only in-frame clones and misses some; the assay was immunoSEQ multiplex PCR. The sample yields over 100,000 clones, 50% to 75% seen once. Sequencing used PBMCs. The origin of the receptors is a woman in her thirties or forties in good health and CMV-seropositive. The CDR3 runs from the conserved cysteine through the conserved F or W. Not all rows give a size; the values are once, few, many and, for expanded clones, a class.

TRBV5-6	.	TRBJ1-3	CASSLATPGTGGPGNTIYF
TRBV18	.	TRBJ2-4	CASSPLQGLKNIQYF
TRBV6-5	.	TRBJ2-7	CASSSVRDRVYNEQYF
TRBV6-1	.	TRBJ1-5	CASSEWPSNQPQHF
TRBV19	.	TRBJ2-5	CASSIDSGGETQYF
TRBV28	few	TRBJ1-2	CASSFGERGYTF
TRBV30	.	TRBJ2-3	CAWSPTDTQYF
TRBV10-3	once	TRBJ2-3	CAIRGLAGNTDTQYF
TRBV5-4	.	TRBJ2-5	CASSLPGTGQETQYF
TRBV6-1	.	TRBJ2-2	CASSTYPGTGELFF
TRBV11-3	.	TRBJ2-1	CASSLGLEENNEQFF
TRBV20-1	.	TRBJ1-2	CSANGQYGYPF
TRBV29-1	.	TRBJ2-5	CSVPTGEETQYF
TRBV27	.	TRBJ2-1	CASTLSLRGYNEQFF
TRBV28	.	TRBJ2-7	CASSPRDGGDEQYF
TRBV18	.	TRBJ2-7	CASSPGQGGEQYF
TRBV5-1	.	TRBJ2-3	CASSLNKGGGLDTQYF
TRBV7-8	.	TRBJ1-5	CASSPFDTSNQPQHF
TRBV9	.	TRBJ1-2	CASSSPQGYTF
TRBV7-9	.	TRBJ2-7	CASSSDRGASYEQYF
TRBV11-2	.	TRBJ2-5	CASSSRTGGTETQYF
TRBV9	.	TRBJ2-5	CASSPSSGPETQYF
TRBV5-8	.	TRBJ1-6	CASSFSTASSYNSPLHF
TRBV7-9	few	TRBJ2-7	CSSSQQGYEQYF
TRBV14	.	TRBJ2-3	CASSQSLPDTQYF
TRBV30	few	TRBJ1-3	CAWSVGGDSGNTIYF
TRBV10-1	.	TRBJ2-7	CASGAGTSGSYEQYF
TRBV5-5	once	TRBJ1-2	CASSSMTVTPYGYTF
TRBV9	.	TRBJ1-6	CASRTDNSPLHF
TRBV4-1	.	TRBJ2-2	CASSQGVLTGGGELFF
TRBV7-9	.	TRBJ2-7	CASSWMGSGKSYEQYF
TRBV25-1	.	TRBJ2-5	CASSLAGLQETQYF
TRBV29-1	.	TRBJ2-2	CSVGGLAGTGELFF
TRBV6-6	.	TRBJ2-5	CASSRTIEETQYF
TRBV19	.	TRBJ2-7	CASSIGLEGYEQYF
TRBV13	once	TRBJ2-5	CASSLYSGSGETQYF
TRBV5-4	.	TRBJ2-3	CASSLPGSSSTDTQYF
TRBV5-1	.	TRBJ2-2	CASSQKLQRRGTGELFF
TRBV5-1	.	TRBJ1-4	CASSLVPPGHPNEKLFF
TRBV19	.	TRBJ1-3	CATIDRGLGNTIYF
TRBV27	.	TRBJ2-7	CASSLGLSGSAYEQYF
TRBV6-1	few	TRBJ2-7	CASNVLSSYEQYF
TRBV9	.	TRBJ2-7	CASSQDSLPYEQYF
TRBV6-6	.	TRBJ2-5	CASSYGLPPETQYF
TRBV6-6	few	TRBJ2-1	CASSRTSGAYNEQFF
TRBV19	.	TRBJ1-2	CASSIERTDYYGYTF
TRBV6-1	.	TRBJ2-3	CASSEYGRQYF
TRBV18	.	TRBJ2-6	CASSPLPGTSSGANVLTF
TRBV11-3	.	TRBJ2-1	CASSLLGGGPNEQFF
TRBV18	.	TRBJ2-5	CASSPLAGDQETQYF
TRBV20-1	few	TRBJ1-1	CSAPGAGSAFF
TRBV5-4	.	TRBJ2-1	CASSFSGGARNEQFF
TRBV7-8	once	TRBJ2-7	CASSLAVTSGGYEQYF